The clone carrying this TCR beta chain has a count of ten or more. What it recognizes is unknown. The data were taken from a study of human T cells and chemical hapten exposure. Regarding the study as a whole: Sensitization with DPC brought no change to TCRs above 1 in 1000 in frequency.

Time point of the sample: patch test 3, about 24 weeks after DPC sensitization. Treatment noted: therapeutic diphenylcyclopropenone sensitization with weekly scalp DPC. TCRdb recomputed calls from the RACE reads with MiXCR, one row per CDR3 protein. Of about 84,000 distinct CDR3 sequences in the sample, roughly a tenth are singletons; the top ten hold approximately 3.7%. Trimming at V came to 3 bases and at J to 3 bases, leaving 3 bases not matched to a gene. From germline, CDR1 is SGHAT and CDR2 FQNNGV. This CDR3 contains 15 residues. This receptor was identified in a woman in her forties or fifties with alopecia areata. Some clones in this sample may be carry-over from other donors' samples. This sample comprised whole blood, obtained in connection with sensitization to the hapten diphenylcyclopropenone (DPC). The chain carries TRBV11-2 and TRBJ2-1; TRBD2 aligns across 9 bases. For the CDR3, the DNA is TGTGCCAGCAGCTTTAGCGGGAGAGGCTACAATGAGCAGTTCTTC. Translated: CASSFSGRGYNEQFF.